This T cell receptor beta chain was sequenced in a study of blood T cell repertoires in COVID-19. Study-wide context: COVID-19 samples, acute and convalescent, were from the United States, Italy and Spain. The cDNA or gDNA used as material had been derived from T cells, B-cell-depleted T cells, or PBMCs.

Original methodology: Reference gene primers were amplified, and this amplification served to estimate nucleated cell counts. Generated by immunoSEQ multiplex PCR, the TCRdb table keeps only in-frame clones and is missing some. From that table come the V and J calls and clone size; the DNA was used to work out D and trimming. The sample shows 100,000 to 150,000 clones, roughly 85% of them seen only once. The CDR3 is made up of 18 amino acids. The origin of this receptor is a man older than 75 with active or convalescent COVID-19. The sample comprised peripheral blood. The chain couples TRBV1 to TRBJ2-5; TRBD2, the table's D call, was not compared with the DNA. TRBV1 is a documented pseudogene. In DNA, the CDR3 is TGCACCAGCAGCCAAGATCAACTAGCGGGGGGGCGTCAAGAGACCCAGTACTTC. It is translated as CTSSQDQLAGGRQETQYF.